These T cell receptor beta chains were read from a single sample in a study of T cells in Graves' hyperthyroidism and ophthalmopathy. TCRdb used MiXCR to reprocess the multiplex PCR reads, holding one entry per CDR3 protein. The sample holds about 720,000 distinct CDR3 sequences, approximately 19% seen once. Source material: blood. The receptors were gathered from a woman aged 50 to 60 with Graves' hyperthyroidism that later progressed to Graves' ophthalmopathy. The CDR3 runs from the conserved cysteine through the conserved F or W. The order of the fields is D gene, clone size, J gene, V gene, CDR3 DNA, CDR3 protein. A D gene is named only where the DNA matches it firmly. Some rows mark clone size as missing; the rest say once, few, many or name a class of expanded clone.

d_gene: TRBD2; abundance: -; j_gene: TRBJ2-3; v_gene: TRBV28; CDR3nt: TGTGCCAGCACCAAAACTAGCGGGAGCGTCGATACGCAGTATTTT; CDR3aa: CASTKTSGSVDTQYF
d_gene: -; abundance: -; j_gene: TRBJ2-5; v_gene: TRBV6-2/TRBV6-3; CDR3nt: TGTGCCAGCAGTTACCTGTCCTCGGCCATGCACGAGACCCAGTACTTC; CDR3aa: CASSYLSSAMHETQYF
d_gene: -; abundance: many; j_gene: TRBJ1-4; v_gene: TRBV12-3/TRBV12-4; CDR3nt: TGTGCCAGCAGTTTAGCGTCTGGAGGGGGTGAAAAACTGTTTTTT; CDR3aa: CASSLASGGGEKLFF
d_gene: TRBD1; abundance: few; j_gene: TRBJ1-1; v_gene: TRBV6-1; CDR3nt: TGTGCCAGCTCGTCGCTCCCCGGGACAGAAGATAACACTGAAGCTTTCTTT; CDR3aa: CASSSLPGTEDNTEAFF
d_gene: TRBD1; abundance: few; j_gene: TRBJ2-7; v_gene: TRBV9; CDR3nt: TGTGCCAGCAGCCCACGAACGGGACAGGGAAACGACGAGCAGTACTTC; CDR3aa: CASSPRTGQGNDEQYF
d_gene: -; abundance: many; j_gene: TRBJ1-2; v_gene: TRBV11-2; CDR3nt: TGTGCCAGCAGCTTGACTAACTATGGCTACACCTTC; CDR3aa: CASSLTNYGYTF
d_gene: -; abundance: many; j_gene: TRBJ2-7; v_gene: TRBV7-8; CDR3nt: TGTGCCAGCAGCTTAGGGATCGACGAGCAGTACTTC; CDR3aa: CASSLGIDEQYF
d_gene: -; abundance: few; j_gene: TRBJ2-1; v_gene: TRBV29-1; CDR3nt: TGCAGCGTTGGCGACAGCCCTTTTCGGGCCAATGAGCAGTTCTTC; CDR3aa: CSVGDSPFRANEQFF
d_gene: -; abundance: many; j_gene: TRBJ1-2; v_gene: TRBV10-1; CDR3nt: TGTGCCAGCAGCGAGGGCACTAACTATGGCTACACCTTC; CDR3aa: CASSEGTNYGYTF
d_gene: -; abundance: many; j_gene: TRBJ2-1; v_gene: TRBV11-3; CDR3nt: TGTGCCAGCAGCCCCCGGGGGATCTACAATGAGCAGTTCTTC; CDR3aa: CASSPRGIYNEQFF